Given below is one T cell receptor beta chain in context. This clone was found once. What this receptor recognizes is not known. Qualities for individual bases were not recorded, and no much larger clone is one base off. TCRbeta CDR3 regions were amplified from genomic DNA by means of the immunoSEQ Assay, a bias-controlled multiplex PCR. The original methods were these. Nucleated cell counts per sample were estimated from amplification of reference gene primers within the assay. Sequence reads were collapsed and filtered to measure the absolute abundance of every unique TCRbeta CDR3 rearrangement. Productive Simpson clonality was computed per sample as the square root of Simpson's diversity index over productive rearrangements. TCRdb's version of the immuneACCESS table is confined to in-frame rearrangements and falls short of the full clone set. An unresolved V gene accounts for under half of the shortfall where checked; the remainder is of unknown origin. V and J calls and clone size come straight from that table; D and trimming were deduced from the DNA. A total of some 210,000 clones appear in this sample, 80% to 95% of them only once. Around 0.84% of the sample is taken by the ten largest.

The CDR3 measures 19 amino acids from cysteine to phenylalanine. The kept DNA is CDR3 alone, 57 bases in frame from the first base. Per the germline V gene, SQVTM is the CDR1 and ANQGSEA is the CDR2. Trimming accounts for 1 base at V and 1 base at J, while the number of junction bases matched to no gene is 9. One collaborating source in Seattle enrolled patients while the patients were actively infected and followed the patients over time throughout the course of disease. Collaborating institutions collected whole blood in K2EDTA tubes following their own protocols. For TCRbeta analysis, collaborators shipped samples as frozen whole blood, isolated PBMCs, or DNA extracted from either of those sample types. This entry belongs to a study of blood T cell repertoires in COVID-19 (dated by TCRdb to the early 2020s). About the full investigation: Samples covering the acute and convalescent phases of COVID-19 were provided by collaborators in the United States, Italy and Spain. The prospective study material was composed of cDNA or gDNA derived from T cells, B-cell-depleted T cells, or PBMCs. Deeply sampled blood TCRbeta repertoires from subjects exposed to, actively infected with, or recovered from COVID-19 were included in the dataset. A freely available public database, intended as a resource for researchers studying the immune response to SARS-CoV-2, is where the repertoires were released. The samples were drawn from the first 160 participants of the ongoing ImmuneRACE study and from 1,254 subjects provided by 6 global collaborators. A de-identified subject ID, COVID-19 status, age in years and sex were almost always included in the sample metadata. Where available, HLA class I and class II types were obtained from metadata supplied by the sample provider rather than from assay-based typing. What the study reported, not specific to this receptor: How much clinical and demographic metadata was included differed by source and by participant, and the metadata was provided uncurated.

The clonotype comes from a man aged 55 to 70 with COVID-19, enrolled during active disease. The sample was peripheral blood. The chain employs TRBV29-1 and TRBJ2-2; 13 central bases correspond to TRBD2. The DNA sequence is given as TGCAGCGTTGAAGGGACTAGCGGGGGAGAGAAATTGAACACCGGGGAGCTGTTTTTT. The encoded protein is CSVEGTSGGEKLNTGELFF.